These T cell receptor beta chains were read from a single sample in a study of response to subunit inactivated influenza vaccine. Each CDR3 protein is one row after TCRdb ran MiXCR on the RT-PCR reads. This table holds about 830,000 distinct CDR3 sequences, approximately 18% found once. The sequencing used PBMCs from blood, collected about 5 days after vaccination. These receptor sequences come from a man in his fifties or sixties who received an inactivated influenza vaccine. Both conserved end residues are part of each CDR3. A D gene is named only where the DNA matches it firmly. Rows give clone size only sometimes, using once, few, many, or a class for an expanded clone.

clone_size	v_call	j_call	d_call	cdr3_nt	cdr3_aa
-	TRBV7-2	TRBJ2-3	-	TGTGCCAGCAGCTTAGGGGGGGTGGCAGATACGCAGTATTTT	CASSLGGVADTQYF
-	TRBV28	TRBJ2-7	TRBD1	TGTGCCAGCAGTTTTGGCTGGACAGGGGGTTACGAGCAGTACTTC	CASSFGWTGGYEQYF
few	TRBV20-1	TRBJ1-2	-	TGCAGTGCTAGTCGGTCAGGGGCGAACTATGGCTACACCTTC	CSASRSGANYGYTF
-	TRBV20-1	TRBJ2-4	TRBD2	TGCAGTGCTCCCCCAAGCGGGAGTAATGGTAACATTCAGTACTTC	CSAPPSGSNGNIQYF
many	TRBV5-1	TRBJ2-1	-	TGCGCCAGCAGCTTTTTAGATGACCCCTCCTACAATGAGCAGTTCTTC	CASSFLDDPSYNEQFF
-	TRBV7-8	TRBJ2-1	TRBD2	TGTGCCAGCAGCTTAGCTGGTTTGGCTAGCGGGCGACACAATGAGCAGTTCTTC	CASSLAGLASGRHNEQFF
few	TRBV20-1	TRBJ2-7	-	TGCAGTGCTAGAGATAGAGCCAACTCCTACGAGCAGTACTTC	CSARDRANSYEQYF
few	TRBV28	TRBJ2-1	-	TGTGCCAGCAGTTTGGGGGGGCCCTTCAATGAGCAGTTCTTC	CASSLGGPFNEQFF
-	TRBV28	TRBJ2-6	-	TGTGCCAGCAGTCCCACAGGGTACTCTGGGGCCGACGTCCTGACTTTC	CASSPTGYSGADVLTF
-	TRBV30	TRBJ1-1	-	TGTGCCTGGAGTGAATTGAAGAACACTGAAGCTTTCTTT	CAWSELKNTEAFF
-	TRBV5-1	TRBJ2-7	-	TGCGCCAGCAGCTTGGCGGAGCCAGGGTTAACGGAGCAGTACTTC	CASSLAEPGLTEQYF
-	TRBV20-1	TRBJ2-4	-	TGCAGTGCTAGAGACGACAGAAAGGTGGCCAAAAACATTCAGTACTTC	CSARDDRKVAKNIQYF
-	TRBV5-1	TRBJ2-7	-	TGCGCCAGCAGCATCGGACAGTCGTACGAGCAGTACTTC	CASSIGQSYEQYF
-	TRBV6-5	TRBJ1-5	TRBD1	TGTGCCAGCAGTTACTCGACAGGGTGGAATCAGCCCCAGCATTTT	CASSYSTGWNQPQHF
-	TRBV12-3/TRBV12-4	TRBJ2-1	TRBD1	TGTGCCAGCAGACGAAGGGGACAGGGTAACAATGAGCAGTTCTTC	CASRRRGQGNNEQFF
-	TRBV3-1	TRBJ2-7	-	TGTGCCAGCAGCCAAGGCTCCACCAGCCAGTACTTC	CASSQGSTSQYF
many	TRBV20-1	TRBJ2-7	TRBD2	TGCAGTGCTAGAGGGCTAGCGGGGGAGTACGAGCAGTACTTC	CSARGLAGEYEQYF
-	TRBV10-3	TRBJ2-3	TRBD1	TGTGCCAACCGGGACAGGTCCACAGATACGCAGTATTTT	CANRDRSTDTQYF
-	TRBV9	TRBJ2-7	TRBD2	TGTGCCAGCAGCGTAGGGGGAGGGGCCCACTACGAGCAGTACTTC	CASSVGGGAHYEQYF
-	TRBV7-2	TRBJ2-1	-	TGTGCCAGCAGCTCCACTCCTCCGGGCAATGAGCAGTTCTTC	CASSSTPPGNEQFF
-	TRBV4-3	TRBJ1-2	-	TGCGCCAGCAGCATCTGGGGGACTGGCTACACCTTC	CASSIWGTGYTF
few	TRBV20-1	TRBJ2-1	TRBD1	TGCAGTGCTAGAGTGTTGGACAGGTACAATGAGCAGTTCTTC	CSARVLDRYNEQFF
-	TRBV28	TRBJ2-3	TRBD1	TGTGCCAGCAGTTTACAGGGGGTATATACGCAGTATTTT	CASSLQGVYTQYF
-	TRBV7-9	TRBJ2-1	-	TGTGCCGGAGAACGGCCGGGTCTCAATGAGCAGTTCTTC	CAGERPGLNEQFF
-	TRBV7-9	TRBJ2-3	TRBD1	TGTGCCAGCAGCTTAGCCTCCGGGACAGCTACGCAGTATTTT	CASSLASGTATQYF
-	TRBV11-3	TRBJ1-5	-	TGTGCCAGCAGTCTCCAGGGAAGAGGCAATCAGCCCCAGCATTTT	CASSLQGRGNQPQHF
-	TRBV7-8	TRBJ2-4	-	TGTGCCAGCAGTCGGGGGCAAAGGGCCAAAAACATTCAGTACTTC	CASSRGQRAKNIQYF
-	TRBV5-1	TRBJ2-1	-	TGCGCCAGCAGCTTGCGAGATTGGGGTGAGCAGTTCTTC	CASSLRDWGEQFF
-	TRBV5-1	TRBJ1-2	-	TGCGCCAGCAGCTTGGGGGGCAGGTCGGAGAACTATGGCTACACCTTC	CASSLGGRSENYGYTF
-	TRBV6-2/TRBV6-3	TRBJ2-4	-	TGTGCCAGTTCCCTCGGTTTAAGGGGGGGCCTCAGGTACTTC	CASSLGLRGGLRYF
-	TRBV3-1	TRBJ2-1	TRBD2	TGTGCCAGCGGCCCGTCCCGACTAGCGGGCAATGAGCAGTTCTTC	CASGPSRLAGNEQFF
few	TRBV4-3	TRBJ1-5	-	TGCGCCAGCAGCCAAGATTATACTCAGCCCCAGCATTTT	CASSQDYTQPQHF
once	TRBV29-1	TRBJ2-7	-	TGCAGCGTTGGCGACAGTTCCGCCGAGCAGTACTTC	CSVGDSSAEQYF
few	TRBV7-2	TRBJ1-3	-	TGTGCCAGCAGCTTATCGGCAGGGGTTCGCGGAAACACCATATATTTT	CASSLSAGVRGNTIYF
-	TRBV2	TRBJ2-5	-	TGTGCCAGCGGAGGGGTGGAGACCCAGTACTTC	CASGGVETQYF
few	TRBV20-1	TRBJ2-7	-	TGCAGTGCTAGAGAAACAACAGGGTCCACCTACGAGCAGTACTTC	CSARETTGSTYEQYF
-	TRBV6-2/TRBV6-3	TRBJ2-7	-	TGTGCCAGCAGTTATCCGGACCCCTCCTACGAGCAGTACTTC	CASSYPDPSYEQYF
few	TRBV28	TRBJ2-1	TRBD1	TGTGCCAGCAGTTTCCTCACCAGGGACAGGGGGGGTAAGAATGAGCAGTTCTTC	CASSFLTRDRGGKNEQFF